The present entry profiles one T cell receptor (beta chain) with its context. Its specificity is unknown. The blood volume drawn from each donor was around 2.6 ml. The sample comes from a study of monozygotic twins with inflammatory bowel disease. General study points: Fewer shared clonotypes with others were found in IBD patients than in healthy twins, especially with disease activity.

Template switching was used to attach UMIs, which incorporated a 6-nucleotide sample barcode. TCRdb re-called the 5' RACE reads and catalogs CDR3 proteins one per entry, DNA excluded. The specimen's table records some 160,000 distinct CDR3 sequences. CDR1 is SQVTM, CDR2 ANQGSEA, per germline. The CDR3 has 12 amino acids. Sequenced material: blood. The J gene is TRBJ1-1, the V gene TRBV29-1; TCRdb's D call, TRBD1, is unchecked because there is no DNA. The receptor's source is a human donor with ulcerative colitis or Crohn's disease, or a healthy co-twin of an affected twin (not recorded which). CDR3 sequence reads: CSVEGGGTEAFF.